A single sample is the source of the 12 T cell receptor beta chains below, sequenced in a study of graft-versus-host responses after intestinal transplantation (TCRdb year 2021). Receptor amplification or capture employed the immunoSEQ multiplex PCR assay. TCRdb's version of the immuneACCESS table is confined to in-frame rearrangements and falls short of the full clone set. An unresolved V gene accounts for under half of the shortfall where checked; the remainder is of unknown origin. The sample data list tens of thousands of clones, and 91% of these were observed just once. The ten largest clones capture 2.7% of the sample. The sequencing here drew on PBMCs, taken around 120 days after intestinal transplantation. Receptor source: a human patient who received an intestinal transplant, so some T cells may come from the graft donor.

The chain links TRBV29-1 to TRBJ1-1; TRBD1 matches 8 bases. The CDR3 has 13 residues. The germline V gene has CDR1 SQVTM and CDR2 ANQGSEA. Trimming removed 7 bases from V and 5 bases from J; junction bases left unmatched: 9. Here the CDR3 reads CSAGETGETEAFF. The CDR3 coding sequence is TGCAGCGCTGGGGAGACAGGGGAGACTGAAGCTTTCTTT.

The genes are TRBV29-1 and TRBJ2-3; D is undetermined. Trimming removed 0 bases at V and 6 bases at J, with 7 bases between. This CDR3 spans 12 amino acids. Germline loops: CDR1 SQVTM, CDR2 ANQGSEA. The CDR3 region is CSVEDLGDTQYF. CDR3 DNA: TGCAGCGTTGAAGATCTTGGGGATACGCAGTATTTT.

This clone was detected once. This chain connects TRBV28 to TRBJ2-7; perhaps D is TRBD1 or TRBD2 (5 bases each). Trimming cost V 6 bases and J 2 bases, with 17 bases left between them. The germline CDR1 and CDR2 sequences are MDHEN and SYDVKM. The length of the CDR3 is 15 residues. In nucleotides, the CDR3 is TGTGCCAGCAGCTCCCCATGGGGGATTGCCTACGAGCAGTACTTC. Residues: CASSSPWGIAYEQYF.

As DNA, the CDR3 is TGTGCCAGCAAACAGGGACCTGTGTCTGGCTACACCTTC. Encoded protein: CASKQGPVSGYTF. This chain uses TRBV19 with TRBJ1-2; tentative D call: TRBD1 (6 bases). CDR1 LNHDA and CDR2 SQIVND come from the germline V gene (reference sequence). The V and J ends lost 9 bases and 7 bases respectively, with 18 bases between them. The CDR3 consists of 13 residues.

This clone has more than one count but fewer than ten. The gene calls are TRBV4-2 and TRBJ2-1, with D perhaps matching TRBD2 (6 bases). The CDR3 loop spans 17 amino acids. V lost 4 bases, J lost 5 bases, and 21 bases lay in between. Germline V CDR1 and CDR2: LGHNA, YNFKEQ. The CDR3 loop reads CASSLIAGGRRDNEQFF. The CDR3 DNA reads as TGTGCCAGCAGCCTCATTGCCGGGGGACGGAGGGACAATGAGCAGTTCTTC.

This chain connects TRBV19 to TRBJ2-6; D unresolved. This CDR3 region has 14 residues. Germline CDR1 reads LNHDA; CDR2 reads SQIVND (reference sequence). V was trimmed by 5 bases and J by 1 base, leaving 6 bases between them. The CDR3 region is CASSQISGANVLTF. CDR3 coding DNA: TGTGCCAGTAGTCAGATTTCTGGGGCCAACGTCCTGACTTTC.

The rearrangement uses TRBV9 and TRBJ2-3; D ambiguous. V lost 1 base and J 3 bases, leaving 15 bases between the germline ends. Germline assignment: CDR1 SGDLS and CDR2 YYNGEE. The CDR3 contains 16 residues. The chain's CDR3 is CASSVSLADFTDTQYF. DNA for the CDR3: TGTGCCAGCAGCGTATCTCTCGCCGACTTTACAGATACGCAGTATTTT. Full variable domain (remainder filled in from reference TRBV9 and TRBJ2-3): DSGVTQTPKHLITATGQRVTLRCSPRSGDLSVYWYQQSLDQGLQFLIQYYNGEERAKGNILERFSAQQFPDLHSELNLSSLELGDSALYFCASSVSLADFTDTQYFGPGTRLTVL.

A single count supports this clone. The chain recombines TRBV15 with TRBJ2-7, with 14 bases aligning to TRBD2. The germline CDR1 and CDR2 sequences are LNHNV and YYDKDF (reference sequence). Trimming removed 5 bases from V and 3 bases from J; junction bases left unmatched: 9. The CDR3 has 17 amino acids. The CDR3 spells CATSDGTSGRAVYEQYF. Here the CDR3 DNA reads TGTGCCACCAGCGACGGGACTAGCGGGAGAGCCGTCTACGAGCAGTACTTC.

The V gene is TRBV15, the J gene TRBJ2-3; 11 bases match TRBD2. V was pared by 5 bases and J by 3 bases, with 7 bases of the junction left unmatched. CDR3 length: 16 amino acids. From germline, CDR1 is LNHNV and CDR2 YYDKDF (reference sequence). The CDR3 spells CATSELSGGATDTQYF. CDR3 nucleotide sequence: TGTGCCACCAGCGAGCTTAGCGGGGGGGCAACAGATACGCAGTATTTT. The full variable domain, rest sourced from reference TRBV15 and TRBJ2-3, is DAMVIQNPRYQVTQFGKPVTLSCSQTLNHNVMYWYQQKSSQAPKLLFHYYDKDFNNEADTPDNFQSRRPNTSFCFLDIRSPGLGDTAMYLCATSELSGGATDTQYFGPGTRLTVL.

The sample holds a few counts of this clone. The CDR3 nucleotides are TGTGCCACCAGCAGAGGGGACAATGAAAAACTGTTTTTT. Protein product: CATSRGDNEKLFF. The rearrangement links TRBV15 to TRBJ1-4; perhaps TRBD1 as D (5 bases). Trimming shortened V by 1 base and J by 5 bases, and 5 bases separated the two germline ends. CDR1 is LNHNV and CDR2 is YYDKDF in the germline V gene (reference sequence). The length of the CDR3 is 13 residues. The variable domain in full, completed from reference TRBV15 and TRBJ1-4, reads DAMVIQNPRYQVTQFGKPVTLSCSQTLNHNVMYWYQQKSSQAPKLLFHYYDKDFNNEADTPDNFQSRRPNTSFCFLDIRSPGLGDTAMYLCATSRGDNEKLFFGSGTQLSVL.

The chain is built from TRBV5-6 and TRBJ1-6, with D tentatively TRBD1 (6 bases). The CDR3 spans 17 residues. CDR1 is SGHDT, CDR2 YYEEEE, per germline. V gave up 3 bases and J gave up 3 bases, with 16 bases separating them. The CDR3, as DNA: TGTGCCAGCAGCTCCAACCCGGGGGGACACTATAATTCACCCCTCCACTTT. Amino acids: CASSSNPGGHYNSPLHF.

In nucleotides, the CDR3 is TGCGCCAGCAGCCAGATTACAGGGGGTACTGAAGCTTTCTTT. The encoded protein is CASSQITGGTEAFF. The J gene is TRBJ1-1, the V gene TRBV4-1; 8 bases map to TRBD1. The CDR3 consists of 14 residues. The ends lost 3 bases at V and 5 bases at J; junction bases unmatched: 5. CDR1 is MGHRA, CDR2 YSYEKL, per germline.